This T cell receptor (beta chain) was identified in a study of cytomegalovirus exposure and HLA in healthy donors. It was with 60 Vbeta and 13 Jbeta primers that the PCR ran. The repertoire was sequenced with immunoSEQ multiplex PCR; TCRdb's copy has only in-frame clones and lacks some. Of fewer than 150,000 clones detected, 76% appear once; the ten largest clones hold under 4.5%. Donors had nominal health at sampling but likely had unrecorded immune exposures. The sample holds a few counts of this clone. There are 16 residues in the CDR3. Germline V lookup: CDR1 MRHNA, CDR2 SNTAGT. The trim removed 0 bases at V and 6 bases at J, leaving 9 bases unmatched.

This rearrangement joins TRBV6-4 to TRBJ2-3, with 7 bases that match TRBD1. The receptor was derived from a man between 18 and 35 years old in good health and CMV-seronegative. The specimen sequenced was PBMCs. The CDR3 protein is CASSDSPGGRSDTQYF. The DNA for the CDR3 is TGTGCCAGCAGTGACTCTCCAGGGGGTAGGAGCGATACGCAGTATTTT.